This entry lists 31 T cell receptor beta chains sequenced from one sample in a study of identical twins. One entry per CDR3 protein results from TCRdb running MiXCR on the 5' RACE reads. The sample has around 690,000 distinct CDR3 sequences; about 20% are singletons. This sample was shared with a second study, whose subject was T cells expressing NK-cell markers.

The sequencing sample was made of PBMCs. Receptors were obtained from a woman between 18 and 29 years old in good health.

The chain recombines TRBV7-9 with TRBJ2-1, with D hard to call. The CDR3 runs 15 residues. Trimming cost V 5 bases and J 9 bases, with 20 bases left between them. Germline-derived CDR1 and CDR2 are SEHNR and FQNEAQ (reference sequence). The CDR3 protein is CASSELGNTIGEQFF. The CDR3 region has the DNA TGTGCCAGCAGCGAGCTTGGTAATACGATCGGTGAGCAGTTCTTC.

This chain joins TRBV20-1 and TRBJ1-4; D is perhaps TRBD1 (5 bases). The CDR3 covers 13 residues. Germline values: CDR1 DFQATT, CDR2 SNEGSKA (reference sequence). The CDR3 loop is CSQAVGDGEKLFF. CDR3 coding DNA: TGCAGCCAAGCTGTGGGGGATGGTGAAAAACTGTTTTTT.

In the case of this clonotype: This CDR3 fails to terminate in the conserved phenylalanine or tryptophan, so it likely reflects a read error. Because the CDR3's place on the DNA is in doubt, the DNA is left out and the CDR3 is given as listed by TCRdb. J is TRBJ1-3 and V is TRBV6-2 or TRBV6-3. Inclusive of both ends, the CDR3 amounts to 8 amino acids. Per germline, CDR1 MNHEY and CDR2 SVGEGT. The CDR3 reads CASSSTGL.

This clonotype was seen a handful of times. This chain uses TRBV5-1 with TRBJ2-1; the D call may be TRBD1 or TRBD2 (5 bases each). The length of the CDR3 is 14 residues. Between the trimmed V and J ends, which lost 5 bases and 5 bases, there was a span of 14 bases. Germline lookup yields CDR1 SGHRS and CDR2 YFSETQ. The DNA for the CDR3 is TGCGCCAGCAGTGGGGGTCCCCTTAACAATGAGCAGTTCTTC. Protein sequence: CASSGGPLNNEQFF.

The V call is TRBV11-3, the J call TRBJ2-3, with D tentatively TRBD2 (6 bases). Per germline, CDR1 SGHNT and CDR2 YENEEA. V was clipped by 6 bases and J by 1 base, with 17 bases between them. The CDR3 contains 16 residues. Written as DNA, the CDR3 is TGTGCCAGCAGTTACTTGGGGCGGGAAGGCACAGATACGCAGTATTTT. Amino acid sequence: CASSYLGREGTDTQYF. The full variable domain, completed using reference TRBV11-3 and TRBJ2-3, is EAGVVQSPRYKIIEKKQPVAFWCNPISGHNTLYWYLQNLGQGPELLIRYENEEAVDDSQLPKDRFSAERLKGVDSTLKIQPAELGDSAVYLCASSYLGREGTDTQYFGPGTRLTVL.

The table lists this clonotype with many counts. The chain combines TRBV20-1 with TRBJ2-1; TRBD2 agrees at 7 bases. The CDR3 spans 14 residues. From germline, CDR1 is DFQATT and CDR2 SNEGSKA (reference sequence). The V gene end was trimmed by 3 bases and the J gene end by 4 bases; junction bases not matched to a gene: 6. CDR3 sequence: CSASRLAAYNEQFF. The CDR3 DNA reads TGCAGTGCTAGTCGACTAGCAGCATACAATGAGCAGTTCTTC.

The V call is TRBV20-1, the J call TRBJ2-7; a possible D gene is TRBD2 (6 bases). Trimming left V 3 bases short and J 7 bases short, with 13 bases between. Germline CDR1 is DFQATT and CDR2 is SNEGSKA (reference sequence). This CDR3 region has 12 residues. The CDR3 is CSASGQAGEQYF. The CDR3 DNA reads TGCAGTGCTAGTGGTCAGGCGGGGGAGCAGTACTTC.

A few counts support this clonotype. This chain joins TRBV15 and TRBJ1-6; D is uncertain. The germline V gene has CDR1 LNHNV and CDR2 YYDKDF (reference sequence). The CDR3 is 13 residues long. Trimming stripped 0 bases from V and 10 bases from J, with 7 bases between. The CDR3 loop is CATSRDRGSPLHF. In DNA, the CDR3 is TGTGCCACCAGCAGAGATCGGGGATCACCCCTCCACTTT.

The genes are TRBV7-9 and TRBJ2-5, with 7 bases matching TRBD1. CDR3 length: 14 amino acids. Trimming removed 5 bases from V and 0 bases from J; junction bases left unmatched: 3. CDR1 is SEHNR, CDR2 FQNEAQ, per germline (reference sequence). The CDR3 DNA is TGTGCCAGCAGCAAGGGACAGCACCAAGAGACCCAGTACTTC. This encodes CASSKGQHQETQYF. Combining the CDR3 with reference TRBV7-9 and TRBJ2-5 gives the whole variable domain DTGVSQNPRHKITKRGQNVTFRCDPISEHNRLYWYRQTLGQGPEFLTYFQNEAQLEKSRLLSDRFSAERPKGSFSTLEIQRTEQGDSAMYLCASSKGQHQETQYFGPGTRLLVL.

The chain employs TRBV10-2 and TRBJ2-5, with D perhaps TRBD2 (6 bases). The length of the CDR3 is 12 residues. The V end was cut by 5 bases, the J end by 5 bases, with 9 bases between. Germline CDR1 WSHSY, CDR2 SAAADI. The CDR3 sequence: CASSTSLETQYF. In DNA form, the CDR3 reads TGCGCCAGCAGTACTAGCTTGGAGACCCAGTACTTC.

The J gene is TRBJ2-1, the V gene TRBV19, with 7 bases fitting TRBD2. Germline assignment: CDR1 LNHDA and CDR2 SQIVND (reference sequence). This CDR3 spans 14 amino acids. V lost 9 bases, J lost 9 bases, and 14 bases stayed unmatched. The CDR3 reads CASARRESRVEQFF. The DNA of the CDR3 is TGTGCCAGCGCCAGGCGGGAGAGCCGGGTTGAGCAGTTCTTC.

J is TRBJ2-3 and V is TRBV7-2; tentative D call: TRBD1 (6 bases). CDR1 is SGHTA and CDR2 is FQGNSA in the germline V gene. The CDR3 is 14 amino acids. Trimming pared 5 bases from V and 2 bases from J, leaving 11 bases between. The CDR3 bases are TGTGCCAGCAGCACCGAGGGGGACACAGATACGCAGTATTTT. It is translated as CASSTEGDTDTQYF.

The chain recombines TRBV5-1 with TRBJ2-7; 7 positions agree with TRBD2. V gave up 4 bases and J gave up 0 bases; unmatched junction bases: 10. Germline CDR1 is SGHRS and CDR2 is YFSETQ. This CDR3 is built from 16 residues. The CDR3 loop is CASSPYLAESSYEQYF. The CDR3 DNA follows: TGCGCCAGCAGCCCCTATCTAGCGGAGAGCTCCTACGAGCAGTACTTC. Combining the CDR3 with reference TRBV5-1 and TRBJ2-7 gives the whole variable domain KAGVTQTPRYLIKTRGQQVTLSCSPISGHRSVSWYQQTPGQGLQFLFEYFSETQRNKGNFPGRFSGRQFSNSRSEMNVSTLELGDSALYLCASSPYLAESSYEQYFGPGTRLTVT.

This clonotype was seen only a few times. The CDR3 region is CSARSPLAGSSYEQYF. The CDR3 coding sequence is TGCAGTGCTAGAAGCCCCCTAGCGGGGTCCTCCTACGAGCAGTACTTC. The V call is TRBV20-1, the J call TRBJ2-7; 9 bases align to TRBD2. The junction had 8 bases not matched to a gene; V was cut back by 2 bases and J by 0 bases. CDR3 length equals 16 residues. Germline V lookup: CDR1 DFQATT, CDR2 SNEGSKA (reference sequence).

The chain has TRBV6-5 and TRBJ1-1; possibly TRBD1 for D (5 bases). Trimming pared 0 bases from V and 1 base from J, leaving 12 bases between. Per germline, CDR1 MNHEY and CDR2 SVGAGI. The CDR3 runs to 16 residues. The CDR3 here is CASSYSQGQGNTEAFF. CDR3 nucleotide sequence: TGTGCCAGCAGTTACTCCCAGGGCCAGGGGAACACTGAAGCTTTCTTT.

The chain links TRBV5-1 to TRBJ2-2, with TRBD1 matching over 8 bases. This CDR3 is 16 amino acids long. Looked up from germline, CDR1 is SGHRS and CDR2 is YFSETQ. J was trimmed by 7 bases and V by 4 bases; bases with no gene match: 12. The CDR3 here is CASSRGQEFPLGELFF. The CDR3 DNA follows: TGCGCCAGCAGCCGGGGACAGGAGTTCCCCCTCGGGGAGCTGTTTTTT.

The J gene is TRBJ2-5, the V gene TRBV20-1; 7 bases are a match to TRBD1. The trim removed 4 bases at V and 0 bases at J, leaving 5 bases unmatched. The CDR3 contains 14 residues. Germline-derived CDR1 and CDR2 are DFQATT and SNEGSKA (reference sequence). The chain's CDR3 is CSAKQGNHQETQYF. The CDR3 DNA reads TGCAGTGCTAAACAGGGGAACCACCAAGAGACCCAGTACTTC.

Only a few counts were recorded for this clonotype. CDR3 in amino acids: CASKWTPTDYEQYF. The CDR3 DNA follows: TGTGCCAGCAAATGGACACCGACCGACTACGAGCAGTACTTC. V is TRBV2 and J is TRBJ2-7; a weak D match, TRBD1 (5 bases). Germline assignment: CDR1 SNHLY and CDR2 FYNNEI. This CDR3 is 14 amino acids long. V gave up 7 bases and J gave up 3 bases, with 16 bases separating them.

This clonotype has ten or more counts. This sequence joins TRBV5-1 and TRBJ2-2, with a tentative D call TRBD2 (5 bases). This CDR3 spans 14 amino acids. Trimming cost V 0 bases and J 4 bases, with 7 bases left between them. Per germline, CDR1 SGHRS and CDR2 YFSETQ. The CDR3 bases are TGCGCCAGCAGCTTGGGACTAAGCACCGGGGAGCTGTTTTTT. This translates into CASSLGLSTGELFF.

This rearrangement joins TRBV3-1 to TRBJ2-5; no clear D. CDR3 length equals 14 residues. CDR1 and CDR2 from the germline V gene are LGHDT and YNNKEL (reference sequence). V was cut by 4 bases and J by 2 bases, with 11 bases left in between. The CDR3 DNA reads as TGTGCCAGCAGCCCCACGACCGATCAAGAGACCCAGTACTTC. This codes for CASSPTTDQETQYF.

A few counts support this clonotype. The gene calls are TRBV6-2 or TRBV6-3 and TRBJ2-7; maybe TRBD1 (5 bases). V gave up 0 bases and J gave up 2 bases, with 11 bases separating them. The CDR3 covers 15 residues. From germline, CDR1 is MNHEY and CDR2 SVGEGT. In DNA, the CDR3 is TGTGCCAGCAGTTACTCGCGACAGCAGACCTACGAGCAGTACTTC. Translating gives CASSYSRQQTYEQYF.

J is TRBJ2-1 and V is TRBV20-1; D gene ambiguous. This CDR3 comprises 13 residues. Germline V gene data show CDR1 as DFQATT and CDR2 as SNEGSKA (reference sequence). V was cut by 1 base and J by 10 bases, with 14 bases left in between. CDR3 protein: CSARAPVLGEQFF. Written as DNA, the CDR3 is TGCAGTGCTAGAGCTCCCGTGTTGGGAGAGCAGTTCTTC.

This clonotype was counted between two and nine times. The rearrangement joins TRBV9 to TRBJ2-3, with 10 nucleotides matching TRBD2. The V gene end was trimmed by 0 bases and the J gene end by 4 bases; junction bases not matched to a gene: 17. CDR3 length equals 20 residues. Looked up from germline, CDR1 is SGDLS and CDR2 is YYNGEE. CDR3 protein: CASSVAAGTSVRGSSDTQYF. The DNA of the CDR3 is TGTGCCAGCAGCGTAGCGGCTGGGACTAGCGTACGAGGGTCATCAGATACGCAGTATTTT.

There are many counts of this clonotype. CDR3 nucleotide sequence: TGTGCCAGCAGCCTAACTAGCGGGTTAGAGACCCAGTACTTC. It translates to CASSLTSGLETQYF. V gene TRBV6-1 combines with J gene TRBJ2-5; 9 nucleotides align to TRBD2. Germline-derived CDR1 and CDR2 are MNHNS and SASEGT. The trim removed 6 bases at V and 4 bases at J, leaving 6 bases unmatched. The CDR3 contains 14 residues.

In its sample, this clonotype was seen many times. The chain employs TRBV7-9 and TRBJ2-3, with D perhaps matching TRBD2 (5 bases). V dropped 5 bases and J dropped 2 bases, with 14 bases sitting between them. Germline assignment: CDR1 SEHNR and CDR2 FQNEAQ (reference sequence). CDR3 length: 15 amino acids. The CDR3 loop reads CASSARAGYTDTQYF. In DNA form, the CDR3 reads TGTGCCAGCAGCGCCCGTGCGGGCTACACAGATACGCAGTATTTT.

Comment on this clonotype: A read error may account for a junction end that differs from germline. The chain employs TRBV11-2 and TRBJ2-7; the D gene is possibly TRBD2 (6 bases). The CDR3 covers 11 residues. CDR1 SGHAT and CDR2 FQNNGV come from the germline V gene. CDR3 sequence: CASSYLAERYF. The CDR3 bases are TGTGCCAGCAGCTACTTAGCGGAGCGGTACTTC. Full variable domain (outside the CDR3, taken from reference TRBV11-2 and TRBJ2-7): EAGVAQSPRYKIIEKRQSVAFWCNPISGHATLYWYQQILGQGPKLLIQFQNNGVVDDSQLPKDRFSAERLKGVDSTLKIQPAKLEDSAVYLCASSYLAERYFGPGTRLTVT.

This clonotype was seen a few times. The chain joins TRBV12-3 or TRBV12-4 to TRBJ2-1, with D perhaps being TRBD1 or TRBD2 (5 bases each). The CDR3 runs to 12 residues. V lost 3 bases and J lost 10, with 10 bases in between. The CDR3 sequence is CASSLGEREQFF. In DNA, the CDR3 is TGTGCCAGCAGTTTGGGGGAGAGGGAGCAGTTCTTC.

This clonotype was seen repeatedly, ten times or more. This rearrangement joins TRBV12-3 or TRBV12-4 to TRBJ2-5; maybe TRBD2 (5 bases). The CDR3 length is 16 residues. Trimming removed 0 bases at V and 7 bases at J, with 18 bases between. CDR3 bases: TGTGCCAGCAGTTTAGCGAAAGGTGCAGGAGGACCGACCCAGTACTTC. This codes for CASSLAKGAGGPTQYF.

This clonotype has ten or more counts. This chain uses TRBV20-1 with TRBJ2-3; D gene uncertain. V lost 1 base to trimming and J lost 5 bases, with 13 bases between them. In germline, CDR1 is DFQATT, CDR2 SNEGSKA (reference sequence). This CDR3 region has 14 residues. The CDR3 nucleotides read TGCAGTGCTAGAGGGCGCACGGTTAGAGATACGCAGTATTTT. Its protein is CSARGRTVRDTQYF.

This clonotype turned up a few times. This sequence joins TRBV25-1 and TRBJ2-2; tentatively, D is TRBD1 or TRBD2 (5 bases each). The CDR3 sequence is 14 residues long. Trimming shortened V by 1 base and J by 7 bases, and 10 bases separated the two germline ends. Germline CDR1 reads MGHDK; CDR2 reads SYGVNS. CDR3 coding DNA: TGTGCCAGCAGTGAATTGAGGGGCGGCGGGGAGCTGTTTTTT. Translation: CASSELRGGGELFF.

The CDR3 nucleotides are TGCAGCTCCTCGGACACTGAAGCTTTCTTT. Translating it yields CSSSDTEAFF. The chain joins TRBV29-1 to TRBJ1-1; D gene unclear. V lost 8 bases, J lost 3 bases, and 7 bases lay in between. Germline V lookup: CDR1 SQVTM, CDR2 ANQGSEA. This CDR3 region has 10 residues.